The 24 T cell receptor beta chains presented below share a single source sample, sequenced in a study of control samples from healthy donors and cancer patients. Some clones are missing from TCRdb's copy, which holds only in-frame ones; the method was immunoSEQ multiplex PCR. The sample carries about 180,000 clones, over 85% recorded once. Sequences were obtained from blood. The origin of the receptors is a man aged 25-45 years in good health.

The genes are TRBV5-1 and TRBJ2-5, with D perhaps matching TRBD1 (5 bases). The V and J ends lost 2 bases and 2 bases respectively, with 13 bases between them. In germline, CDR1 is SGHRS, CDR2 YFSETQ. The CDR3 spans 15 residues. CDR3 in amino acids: CASSFDSGLQETQYF. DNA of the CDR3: TGCGCCAGCAGCTTTGATTCAGGGCTTCAAGAGACCCAGTACTTC. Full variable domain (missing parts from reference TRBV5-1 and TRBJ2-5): KAGVTQTPRYLIKTRGQQVTLSCSPISGHRSVSWYQQTPGQGLQFLFEYFSETQRNKGNFPGRFSGRQFSNSRSEMNVSTLELGDSALYLCASSFDSGLQETQYFGPGTRLLVL.

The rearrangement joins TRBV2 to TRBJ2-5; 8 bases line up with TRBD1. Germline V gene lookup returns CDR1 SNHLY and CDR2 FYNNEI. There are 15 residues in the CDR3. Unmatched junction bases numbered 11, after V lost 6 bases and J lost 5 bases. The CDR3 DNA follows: TGTGCCAGCAGCCAAGAGGCCAGGGGGCGGGAGACCCAGTACTTC. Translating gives CASSQEARGRETQYF.

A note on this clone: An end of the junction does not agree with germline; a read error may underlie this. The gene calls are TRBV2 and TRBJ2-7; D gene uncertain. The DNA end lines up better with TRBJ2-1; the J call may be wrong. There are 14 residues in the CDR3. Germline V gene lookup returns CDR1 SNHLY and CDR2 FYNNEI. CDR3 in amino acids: CASLTGQHYNEQFF. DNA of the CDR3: TGTGCCAGCTTAACGGGCCAGCATTACAACGAGCAGTTCTTC.

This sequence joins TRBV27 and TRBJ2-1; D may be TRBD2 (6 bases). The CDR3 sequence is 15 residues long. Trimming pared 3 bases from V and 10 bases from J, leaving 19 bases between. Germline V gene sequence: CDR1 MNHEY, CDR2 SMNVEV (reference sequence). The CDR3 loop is CASSFQQGGILEQFF. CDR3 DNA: TGTGCCAGCAGTTTTCAACAAGGAGGGATCCTCGAGCAGTTCTTC.

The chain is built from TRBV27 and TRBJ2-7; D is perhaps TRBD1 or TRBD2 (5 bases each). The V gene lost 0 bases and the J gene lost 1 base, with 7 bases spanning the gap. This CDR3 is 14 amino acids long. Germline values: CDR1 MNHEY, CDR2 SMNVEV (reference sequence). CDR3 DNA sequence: TGTGCCAGCAGTTTATCATGGGGGTCCTACGAGCAGTACTTC. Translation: CASSLSWGSYEQYF.

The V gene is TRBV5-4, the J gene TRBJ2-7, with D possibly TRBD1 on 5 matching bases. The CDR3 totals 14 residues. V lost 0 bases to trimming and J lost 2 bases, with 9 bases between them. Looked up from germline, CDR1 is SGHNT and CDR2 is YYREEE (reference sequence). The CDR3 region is CASSLDGATYEQYF. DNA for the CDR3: TGTGCCAGCAGCTTGGATGGGGCTACCTACGAGCAGTACTTC.

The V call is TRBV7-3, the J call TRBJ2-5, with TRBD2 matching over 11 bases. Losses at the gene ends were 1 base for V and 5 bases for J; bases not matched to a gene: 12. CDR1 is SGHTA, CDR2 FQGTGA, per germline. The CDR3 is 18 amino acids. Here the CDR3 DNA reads TGTGCCAGCAGCTTAAACGACCGCCGGACTAGCGGGCGGGAGACCCAGTACTTC. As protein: CASSLNDRRTSGRETQYF.

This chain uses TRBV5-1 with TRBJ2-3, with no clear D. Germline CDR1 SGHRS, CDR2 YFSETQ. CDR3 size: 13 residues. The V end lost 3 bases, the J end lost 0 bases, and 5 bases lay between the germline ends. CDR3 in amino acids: CASSSPSTDTQYF. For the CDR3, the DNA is TGCGCCAGCAGCTCCCCTAGCACAGATACGCAGTATTTT.

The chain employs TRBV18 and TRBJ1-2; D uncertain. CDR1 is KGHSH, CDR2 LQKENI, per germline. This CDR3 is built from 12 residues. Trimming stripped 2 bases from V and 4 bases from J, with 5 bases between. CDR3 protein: CASSPDGYGYTF. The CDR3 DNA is TGTGCCAGCTCACCAGACGGCTATGGCTACACCTTC.

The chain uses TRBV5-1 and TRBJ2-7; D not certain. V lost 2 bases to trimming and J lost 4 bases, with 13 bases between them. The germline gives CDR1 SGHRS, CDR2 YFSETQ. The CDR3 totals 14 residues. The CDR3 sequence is CASSLKSPRYEQYF. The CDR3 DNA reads TGCGCCAGCAGCTTAAAATCCCCGCGTTACGAGCAGTACTTC.

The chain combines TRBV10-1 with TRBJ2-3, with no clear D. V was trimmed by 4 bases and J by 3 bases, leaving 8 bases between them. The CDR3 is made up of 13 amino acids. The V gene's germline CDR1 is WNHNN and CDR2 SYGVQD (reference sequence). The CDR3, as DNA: TGCGCCAGCAGTGTCGGCCCTACAGATACGCAGTATTTT. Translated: CASSVGPTDTQYF.

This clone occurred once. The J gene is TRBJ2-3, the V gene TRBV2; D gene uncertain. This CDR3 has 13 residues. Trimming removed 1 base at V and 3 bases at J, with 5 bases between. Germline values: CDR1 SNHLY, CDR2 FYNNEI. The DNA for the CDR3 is TGTGCCAGCAGTGAAGGACCTACAGATACGCAGTATTTT. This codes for CASSEGPTDTQYF.

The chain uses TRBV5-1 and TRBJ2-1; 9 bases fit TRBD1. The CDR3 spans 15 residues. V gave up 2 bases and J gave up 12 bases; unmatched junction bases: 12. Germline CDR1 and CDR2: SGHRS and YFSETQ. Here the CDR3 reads CASSLVPGQGGGQFF. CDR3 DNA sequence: TGCGCCAGCAGCTTAGTCCCGGGACAGGGTGGGGGGCAGTTCTTC.

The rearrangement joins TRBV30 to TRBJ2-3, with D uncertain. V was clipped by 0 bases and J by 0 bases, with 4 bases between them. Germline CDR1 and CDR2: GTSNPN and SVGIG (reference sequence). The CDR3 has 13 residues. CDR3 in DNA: TGTGCCTGGAGTGTAATCAGCACAGATACGCAGTATTTT. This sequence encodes CAWSVISTDTQYF.

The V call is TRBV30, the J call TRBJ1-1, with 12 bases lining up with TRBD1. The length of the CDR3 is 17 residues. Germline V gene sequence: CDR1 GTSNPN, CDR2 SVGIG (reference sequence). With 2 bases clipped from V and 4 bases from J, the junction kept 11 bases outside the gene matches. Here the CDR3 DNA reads TGTGCCTGGAGTTCTATCCCGGGACAGGGGGCGACCACTGAAGCTTTCTTT. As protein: CAWSSIPGQGATTEAFF. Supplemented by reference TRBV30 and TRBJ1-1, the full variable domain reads SQTIHQWPATLVQPVGSPLSLECTVEGTSNPNLYWYRQAAGRGLQLLFYSVGIGQISSEVPQNLSASRPQDRQFILSSKKLLLSDSGFYLCAWSSIPGQGATTEAFFGQGTRLTVV.

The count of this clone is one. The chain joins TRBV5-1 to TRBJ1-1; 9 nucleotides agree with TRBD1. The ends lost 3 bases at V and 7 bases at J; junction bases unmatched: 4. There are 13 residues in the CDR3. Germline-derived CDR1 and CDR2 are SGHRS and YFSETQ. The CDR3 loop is CASSSTGGGEAFF. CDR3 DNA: TGCGCCAGCAGCTCCACAGGGGGCGGTGAAGCTTTCTTT.

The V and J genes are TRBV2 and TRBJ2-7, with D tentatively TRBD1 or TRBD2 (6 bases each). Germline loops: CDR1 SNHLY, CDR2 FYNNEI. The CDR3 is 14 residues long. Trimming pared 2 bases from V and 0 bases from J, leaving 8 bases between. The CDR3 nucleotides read TGTGCCAGCAGTGAAAGGGGGGCCTCCTACGAGCAGTACTTC. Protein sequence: CASSERGASYEQYF.

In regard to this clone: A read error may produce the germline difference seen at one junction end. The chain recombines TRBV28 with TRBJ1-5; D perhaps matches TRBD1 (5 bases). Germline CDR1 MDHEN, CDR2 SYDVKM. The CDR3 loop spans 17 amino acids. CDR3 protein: CASKYQGSAYRPSAPAF. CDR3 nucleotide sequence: TGTGCCAGCAAATATCAGGGATCAGCTTATCGGCCATCAGCCCCAGCATTT. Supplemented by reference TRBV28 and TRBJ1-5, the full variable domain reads DVKVTQSSRYLVKRTGEKVFLECVQDMDHENMFWYRQDPGLGLRLIYFSYDVKMKEKGDIPEGYSVSREKKERFSLILESASTNQTSMYLCASKYQGSAYRPSAPAFGDGTRLSIL.

Written as DNA, the CDR3 is TGTGCCAGCAGTCGCCCCCCAAATGAGCAGTTCTTC. It encodes CASSRPPNEQFF. The rearrangement uses TRBV6-5 and TRBJ2-1, with unresolved D. Germline V gene sequence: CDR1 MNHEY, CDR2 SVGAGI. V lost 5 bases, J lost 7 bases, and 9 bases lay in between. The CDR3 extends over 12 amino acids.

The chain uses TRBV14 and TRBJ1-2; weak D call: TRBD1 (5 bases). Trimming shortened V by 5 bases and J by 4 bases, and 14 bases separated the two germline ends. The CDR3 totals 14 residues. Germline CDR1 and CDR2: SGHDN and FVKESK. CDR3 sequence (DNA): TGTGCCAGCAGCTCCAGGGACGGAAGCTATGGCTACACCTTC. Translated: CASSSRDGSYGYTF.

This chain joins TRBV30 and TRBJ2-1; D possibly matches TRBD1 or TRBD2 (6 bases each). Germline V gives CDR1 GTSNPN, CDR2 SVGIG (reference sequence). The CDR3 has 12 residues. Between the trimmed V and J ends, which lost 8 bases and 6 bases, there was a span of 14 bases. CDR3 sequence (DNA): TGTGCCACGGGGGCGACGGGCAATGAGCAGTTCTTC. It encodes CATGATGNEQFF.

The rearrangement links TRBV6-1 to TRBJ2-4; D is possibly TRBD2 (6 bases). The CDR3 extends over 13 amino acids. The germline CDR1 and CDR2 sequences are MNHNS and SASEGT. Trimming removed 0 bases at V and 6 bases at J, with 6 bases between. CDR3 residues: CASSEARGNIQYF. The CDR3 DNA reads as TGTGCCAGCAGTGAAGCGCGGGGAAACATTCAGTACTTC.

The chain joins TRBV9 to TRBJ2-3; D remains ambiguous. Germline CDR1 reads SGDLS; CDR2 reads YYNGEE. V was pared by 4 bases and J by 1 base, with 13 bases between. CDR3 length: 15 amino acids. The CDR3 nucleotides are TGTGCCAGCAGCCCCCGTGGAGTGGGCACAGATACGCAGTATTTT. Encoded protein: CASSPRGVGTDTQYF.

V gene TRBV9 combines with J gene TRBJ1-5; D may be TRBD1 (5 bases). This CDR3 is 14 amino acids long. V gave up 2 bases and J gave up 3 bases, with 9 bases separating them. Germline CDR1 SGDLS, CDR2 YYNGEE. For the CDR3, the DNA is TGTGCCAGCAGCGTGGGGGGAAACAATCAGCCCCAGCATTTT. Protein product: CASSVGGNNQPQHF.